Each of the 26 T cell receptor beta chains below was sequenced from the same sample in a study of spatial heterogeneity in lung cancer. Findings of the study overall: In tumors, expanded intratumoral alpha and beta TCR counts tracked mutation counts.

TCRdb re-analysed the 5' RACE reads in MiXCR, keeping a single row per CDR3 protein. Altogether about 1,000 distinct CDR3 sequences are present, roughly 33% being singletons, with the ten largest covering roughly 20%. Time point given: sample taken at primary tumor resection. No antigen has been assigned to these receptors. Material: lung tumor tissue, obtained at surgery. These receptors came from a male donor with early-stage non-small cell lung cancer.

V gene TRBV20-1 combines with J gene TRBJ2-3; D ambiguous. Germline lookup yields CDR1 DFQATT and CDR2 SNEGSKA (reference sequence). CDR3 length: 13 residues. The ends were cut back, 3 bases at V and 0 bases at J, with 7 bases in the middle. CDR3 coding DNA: TGCAGTGCTAGGATGTGTAGCACAGATACGCAGTATTTT. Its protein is CSARMCSTDTQYF.

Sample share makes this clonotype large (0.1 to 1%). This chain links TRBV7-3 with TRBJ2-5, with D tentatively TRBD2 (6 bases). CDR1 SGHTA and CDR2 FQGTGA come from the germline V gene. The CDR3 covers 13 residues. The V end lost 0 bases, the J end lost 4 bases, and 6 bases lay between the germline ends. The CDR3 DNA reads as TGTGCCAGCAGCTTAACGGGGGGAGAGACCCAGTACTTC. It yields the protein CASSLTGGETQYF. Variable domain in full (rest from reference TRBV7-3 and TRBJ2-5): GAGVSQTPSNKVTEKGKYVELRCDPISGHTALYWYRQSLGQGPEFLIYFQGTGAADDSGLPNDRFFAVRPEGSVSTLKIQRTERGDSAVYLCASSLTGGETQYFGPGTRLLVL.

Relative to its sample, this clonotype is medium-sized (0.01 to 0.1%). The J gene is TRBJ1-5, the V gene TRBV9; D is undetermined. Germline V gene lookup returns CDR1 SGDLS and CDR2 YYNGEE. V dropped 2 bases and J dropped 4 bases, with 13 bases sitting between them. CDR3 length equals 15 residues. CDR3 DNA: TGTGCCAGCAGCGTGTCGGGAGTTGGGAATCAGCCCCAGCATTTT. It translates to CASSVSGVGNQPQHF.

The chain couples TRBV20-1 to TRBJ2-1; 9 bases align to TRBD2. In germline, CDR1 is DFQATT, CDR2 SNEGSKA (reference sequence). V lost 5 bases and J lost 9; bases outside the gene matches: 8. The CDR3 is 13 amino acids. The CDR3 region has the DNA TGCAGTGCTGATTGGACTAGCGTAGGTGAGCAGTTCTTC. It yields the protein CSADWTSVGEQFF.

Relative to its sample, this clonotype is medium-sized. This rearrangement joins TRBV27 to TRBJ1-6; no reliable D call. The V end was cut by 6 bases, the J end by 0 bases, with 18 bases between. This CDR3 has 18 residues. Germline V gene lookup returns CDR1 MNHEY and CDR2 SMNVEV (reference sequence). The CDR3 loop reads CASSGLRGGSSYNSPLHF. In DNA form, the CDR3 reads TGTGCCAGCAGCGGCCTTAGAGGCGGAAGCTCCTATAATTCACCCCTCCACTTT.

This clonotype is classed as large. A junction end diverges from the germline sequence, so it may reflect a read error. CDR3 DNA: TGTGCCAGCAGCCCCATTAGGGGCTATGGCTACACCTTC. This sequence encodes CASSPIRGYGYTF. The V and J genes are TRBV5-1 and TRBJ1-2; TRBD1 is a possible D gene (5 bases). Germline CDR1 and CDR2: SGHRS and YFSETQ. This CDR3 is 13 amino acids long.

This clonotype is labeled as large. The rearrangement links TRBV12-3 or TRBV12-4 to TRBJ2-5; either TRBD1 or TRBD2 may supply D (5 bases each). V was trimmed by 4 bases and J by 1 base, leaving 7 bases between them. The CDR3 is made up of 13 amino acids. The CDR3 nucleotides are TGTGCCAGCAGTTGGGACGGCCAAGAGACCCAGTACTTC. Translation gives CASSWDGQETQYF.

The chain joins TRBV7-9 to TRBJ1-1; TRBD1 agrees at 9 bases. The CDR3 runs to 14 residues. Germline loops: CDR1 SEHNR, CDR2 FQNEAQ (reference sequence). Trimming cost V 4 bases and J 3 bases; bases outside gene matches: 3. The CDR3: CASSWTGADTEAFF. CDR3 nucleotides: TGTGCCAGCAGCTGGACAGGGGCGGACACTGAAGCTTTCTTT.

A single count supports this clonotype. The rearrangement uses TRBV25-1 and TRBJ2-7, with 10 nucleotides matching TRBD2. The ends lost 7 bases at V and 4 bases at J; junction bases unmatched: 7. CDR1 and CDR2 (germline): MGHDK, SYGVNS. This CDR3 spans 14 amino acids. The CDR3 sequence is CASIRTSGRYEQYF. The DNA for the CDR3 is TGTGCCAGCATTCGGACTAGCGGACGATACGAGCAGTACTTC.

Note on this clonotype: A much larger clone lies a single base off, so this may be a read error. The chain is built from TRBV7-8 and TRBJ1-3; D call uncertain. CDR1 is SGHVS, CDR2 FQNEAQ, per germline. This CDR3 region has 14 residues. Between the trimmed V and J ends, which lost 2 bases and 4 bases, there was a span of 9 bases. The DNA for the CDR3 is TGTGCCAGCAGCTTAAACTCAACGGGAAACACCATATATTTT. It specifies CASSLNSTGNTIYF.

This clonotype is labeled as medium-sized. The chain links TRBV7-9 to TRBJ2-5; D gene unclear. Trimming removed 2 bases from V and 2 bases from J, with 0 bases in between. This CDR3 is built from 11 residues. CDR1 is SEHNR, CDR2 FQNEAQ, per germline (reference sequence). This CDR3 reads CASSLQETQYF. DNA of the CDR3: TGTGCCAGCAGCTTACAAGAGACCCAGTACTTC.

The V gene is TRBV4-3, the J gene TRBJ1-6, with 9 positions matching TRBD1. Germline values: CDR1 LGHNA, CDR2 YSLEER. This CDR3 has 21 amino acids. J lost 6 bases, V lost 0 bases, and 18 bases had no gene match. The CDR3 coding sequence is TGCGCCAGCAGCCAAGATCTTCCCGGGACAGGGAACCTATTTGGTAATTCACCCCTCCACTTT. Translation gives CASSQDLPGTGNLFGNSPLHF.

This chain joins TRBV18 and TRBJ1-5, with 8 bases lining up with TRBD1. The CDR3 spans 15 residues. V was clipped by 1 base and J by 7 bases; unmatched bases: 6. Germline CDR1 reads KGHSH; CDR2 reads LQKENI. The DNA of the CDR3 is TGTGCCAGCTCACCACTGGACAGGGCTATGCAGCCCCAGCATTTT. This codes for CASSPLDRAMQPQHF.

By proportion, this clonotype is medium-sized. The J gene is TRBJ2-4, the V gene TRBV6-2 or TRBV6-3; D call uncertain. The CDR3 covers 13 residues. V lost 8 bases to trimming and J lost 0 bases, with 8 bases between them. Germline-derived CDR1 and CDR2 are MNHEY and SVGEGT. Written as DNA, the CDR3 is TGTGCCAGCGTAGGAATAGCCAAAAACATTCAGTACTTC. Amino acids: CASVGIAKNIQYF.

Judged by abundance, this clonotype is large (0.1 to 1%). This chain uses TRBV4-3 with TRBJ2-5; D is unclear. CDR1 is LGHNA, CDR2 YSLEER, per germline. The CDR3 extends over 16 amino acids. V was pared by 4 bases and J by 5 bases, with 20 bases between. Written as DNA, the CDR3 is TGCGCCAGCAGCCGCACAGCCCTTCAGCCGGCGGAGACCCAGTACTTC. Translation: CASSRTALQPAETQYF.

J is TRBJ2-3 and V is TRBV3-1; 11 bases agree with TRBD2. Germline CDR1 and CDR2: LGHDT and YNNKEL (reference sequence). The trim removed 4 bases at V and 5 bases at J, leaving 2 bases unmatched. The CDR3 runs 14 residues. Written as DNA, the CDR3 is TGTGCCAGCAGCCCTGGACTAGCGGGAGATACGCAGTATTTT. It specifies CASSPGLAGDTQYF.

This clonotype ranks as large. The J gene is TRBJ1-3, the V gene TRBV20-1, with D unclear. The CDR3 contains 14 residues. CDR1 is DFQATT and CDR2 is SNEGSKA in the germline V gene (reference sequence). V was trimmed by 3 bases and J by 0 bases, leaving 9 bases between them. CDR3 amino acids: CSASGGFSGNTIYF. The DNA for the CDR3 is TGCAGTGCTAGCGGAGGGTTCTCTGGAAACACCATATATTTT.

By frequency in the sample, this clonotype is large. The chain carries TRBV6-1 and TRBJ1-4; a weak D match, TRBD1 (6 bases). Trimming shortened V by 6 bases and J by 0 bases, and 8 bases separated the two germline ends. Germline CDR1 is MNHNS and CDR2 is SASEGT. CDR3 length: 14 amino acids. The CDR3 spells CASSRQATNEKLFF. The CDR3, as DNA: TGTGCCAGCAGCCGACAGGCAACTAATGAAAAACTGTTTTTT.

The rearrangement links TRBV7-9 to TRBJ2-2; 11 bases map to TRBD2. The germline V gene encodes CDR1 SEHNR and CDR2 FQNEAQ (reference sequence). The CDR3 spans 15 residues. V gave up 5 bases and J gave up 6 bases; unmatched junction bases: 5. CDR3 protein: CASSHGLAGPGELFF. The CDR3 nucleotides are TGTGCCAGCAGCCACGGACTAGCGGGTCCCGGGGAGCTGTTTTTT.

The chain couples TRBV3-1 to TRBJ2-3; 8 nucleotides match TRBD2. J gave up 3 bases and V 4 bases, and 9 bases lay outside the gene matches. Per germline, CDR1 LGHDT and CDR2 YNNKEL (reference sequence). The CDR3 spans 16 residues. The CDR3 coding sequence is TGTGCCAGCAGCCTGGGGACTAGAGTTCATACAGATACGCAGTATTTT. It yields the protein CASSLGTRVHTDTQYF.

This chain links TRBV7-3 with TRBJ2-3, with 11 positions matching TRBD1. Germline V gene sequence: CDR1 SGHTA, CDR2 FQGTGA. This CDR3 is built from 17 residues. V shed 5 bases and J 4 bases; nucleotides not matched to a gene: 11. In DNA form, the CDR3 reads TGTGCCAGCAGCGCTGAATGGCCGGGACAGGGGGCAGATACGCAGTATTTT. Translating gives CASSAEWPGQGADTQYF.

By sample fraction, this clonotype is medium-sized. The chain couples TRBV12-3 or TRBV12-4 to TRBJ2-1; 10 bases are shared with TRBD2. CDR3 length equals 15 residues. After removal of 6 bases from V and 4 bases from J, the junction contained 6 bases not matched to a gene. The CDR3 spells CASSPTSGTYNEQFF. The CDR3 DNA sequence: TGTGCCAGCAGCCCCACTAGCGGGACTTACAATGAGCAGTTCTTC.

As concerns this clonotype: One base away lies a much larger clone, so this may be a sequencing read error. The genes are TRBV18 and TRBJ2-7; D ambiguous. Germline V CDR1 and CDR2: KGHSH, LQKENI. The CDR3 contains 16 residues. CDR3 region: CVSSPFSTELSYEQYF. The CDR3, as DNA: TGTGTCAGCTCACCATTCTCGACGGAGCTCTCCTACGAGCAGTACTTC.

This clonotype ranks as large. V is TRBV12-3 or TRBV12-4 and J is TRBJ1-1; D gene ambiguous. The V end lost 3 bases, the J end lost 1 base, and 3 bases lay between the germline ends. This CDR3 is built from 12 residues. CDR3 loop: CASSLGNTEAFF. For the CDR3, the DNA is TGTGCCAGCAGTTTGGGGAACACTGAAGCTTTCTTT.

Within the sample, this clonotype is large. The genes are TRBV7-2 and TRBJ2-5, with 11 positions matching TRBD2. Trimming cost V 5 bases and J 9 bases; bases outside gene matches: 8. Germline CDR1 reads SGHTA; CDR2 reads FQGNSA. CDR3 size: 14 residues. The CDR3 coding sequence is TGTGCCAGCAGCCTACGGACTAGCGGGCCCCCCCAGTACTTC. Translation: CASSLRTSGPPQYF.

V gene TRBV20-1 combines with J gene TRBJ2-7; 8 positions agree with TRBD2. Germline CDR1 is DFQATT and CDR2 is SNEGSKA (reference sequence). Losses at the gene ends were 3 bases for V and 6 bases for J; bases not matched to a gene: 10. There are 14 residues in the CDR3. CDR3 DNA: TGCAGTGCTAGGCCGGGACTAGGAGAGGGCGAGCAGTACTTC. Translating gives CSARPGLGEGEQYF.